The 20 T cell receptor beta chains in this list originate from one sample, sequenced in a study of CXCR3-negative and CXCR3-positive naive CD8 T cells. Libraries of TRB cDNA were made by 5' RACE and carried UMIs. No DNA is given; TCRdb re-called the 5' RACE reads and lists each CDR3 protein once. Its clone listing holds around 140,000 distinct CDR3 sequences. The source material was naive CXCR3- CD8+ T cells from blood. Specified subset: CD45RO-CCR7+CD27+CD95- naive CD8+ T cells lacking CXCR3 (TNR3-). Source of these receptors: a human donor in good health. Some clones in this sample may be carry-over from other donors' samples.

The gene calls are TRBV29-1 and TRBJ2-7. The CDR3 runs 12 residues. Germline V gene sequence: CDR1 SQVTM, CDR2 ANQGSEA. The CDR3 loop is CSVGGNTGEQYF.

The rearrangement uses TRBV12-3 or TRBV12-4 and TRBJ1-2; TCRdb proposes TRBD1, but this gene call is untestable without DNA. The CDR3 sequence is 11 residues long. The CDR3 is CASSSPLGSQF.

The CDR3 reads CASSYSGRAYEQYF. The chain joins TRBV27 to TRBJ2-7; the D call of TRBD2 rests on TCRdb alone, since no DNA is present to check it. Germline CDR1 and CDR2: MNHEY and SMNVEV (reference sequence). This CDR3 region has 14 residues.

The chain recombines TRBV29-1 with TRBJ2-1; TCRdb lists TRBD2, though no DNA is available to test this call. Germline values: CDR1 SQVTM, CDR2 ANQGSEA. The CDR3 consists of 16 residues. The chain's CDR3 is CSVGTSGGVVGNEQFF.

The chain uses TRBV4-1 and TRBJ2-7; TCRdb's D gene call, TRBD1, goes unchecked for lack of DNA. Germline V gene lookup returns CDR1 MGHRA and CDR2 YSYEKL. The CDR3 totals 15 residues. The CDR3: CASSRGQGAKYEQYF.

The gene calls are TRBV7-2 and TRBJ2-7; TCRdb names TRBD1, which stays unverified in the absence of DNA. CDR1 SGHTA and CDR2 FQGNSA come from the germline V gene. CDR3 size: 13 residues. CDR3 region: CASSSGVPYEQYF.

CDR3 protein: CASSPWTLEAFF. The chain links TRBV14 to TRBJ1-1. This CDR3 is 12 amino acids long. The germline V gene has CDR1 SGHDN and CDR2 FVKESK.

CDR3 protein: CASSFGTGEGQPQHF. The genes are TRBV6-5 and TRBJ1-5; the TCRdb call, TRBD1, lacks DNA for checking. Germline V gives CDR1 MNHEY, CDR2 SVGAGI. CDR3 length: 15 amino acids.

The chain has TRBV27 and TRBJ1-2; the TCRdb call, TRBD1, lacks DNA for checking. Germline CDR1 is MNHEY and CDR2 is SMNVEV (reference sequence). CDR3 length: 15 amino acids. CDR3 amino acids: CASSYGHGGGYGYTF.

CDR3: CASTPSEGIAYEQYF. V and J are TRBV28 and TRBJ2-7. Germline CDR1 and CDR2: MDHEN and SYDVKM. This CDR3 comprises 15 residues.

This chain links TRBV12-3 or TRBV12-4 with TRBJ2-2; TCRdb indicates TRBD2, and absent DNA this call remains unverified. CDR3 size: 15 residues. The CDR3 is CASSFQWRAGGELFF.

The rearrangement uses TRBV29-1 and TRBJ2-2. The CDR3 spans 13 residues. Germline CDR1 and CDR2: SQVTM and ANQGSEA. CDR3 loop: CSGTSDQTGELFF.

The CDR3 is CASSSDLAREQYF. The chain carries TRBV12-3 or TRBV12-4 and TRBJ2-7. The CDR3 is 13 amino acids.

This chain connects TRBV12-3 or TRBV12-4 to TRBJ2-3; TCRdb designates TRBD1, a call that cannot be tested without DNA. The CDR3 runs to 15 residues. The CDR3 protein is CASSAFVGGADTQYF.

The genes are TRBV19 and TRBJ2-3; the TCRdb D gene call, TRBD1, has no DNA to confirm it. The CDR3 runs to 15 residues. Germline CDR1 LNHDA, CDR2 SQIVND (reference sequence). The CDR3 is CASSSVPQGTDTQYF.

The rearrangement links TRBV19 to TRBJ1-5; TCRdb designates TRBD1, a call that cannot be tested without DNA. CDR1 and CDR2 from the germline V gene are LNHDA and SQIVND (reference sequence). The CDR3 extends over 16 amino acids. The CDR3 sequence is CASSPMGGYSNQPQHF.

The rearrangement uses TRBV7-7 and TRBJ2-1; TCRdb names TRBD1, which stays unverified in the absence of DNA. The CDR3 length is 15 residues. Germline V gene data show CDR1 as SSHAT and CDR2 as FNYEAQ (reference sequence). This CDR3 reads CASSLGASSYNEQFF.

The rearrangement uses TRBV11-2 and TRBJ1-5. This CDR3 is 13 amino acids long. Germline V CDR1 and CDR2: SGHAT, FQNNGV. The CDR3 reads CASSLGPLQPQHF.

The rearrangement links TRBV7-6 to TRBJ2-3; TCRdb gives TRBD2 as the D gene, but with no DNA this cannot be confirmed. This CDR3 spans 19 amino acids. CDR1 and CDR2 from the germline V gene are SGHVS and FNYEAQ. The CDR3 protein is CASSLARVSGGPPTDTQYF.

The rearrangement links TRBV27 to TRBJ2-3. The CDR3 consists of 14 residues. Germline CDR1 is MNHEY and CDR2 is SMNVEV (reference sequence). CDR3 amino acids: CASSLLKASDTQYF.